These 17 T cell receptor beta chains share one sample of origin, sequenced in a study of cytomegalovirus exposure and HLA in healthy donors. The PCR used 60 Vbeta and 13 Jbeta primers. The data were produced by immunoSEQ multiplex PCR, yet TCRdb's version contains in-frame clones alone and is incomplete. Seen here are 150,000 to 200,000 clones, roughly 80% observed once, and the top ten hold around 9.8%. The sequencing sample was made of PBMCs. These receptors were obtained from a young man in good health and CMV-seropositive.

This chain connects TRBV29-1 to TRBJ2-1; 8 bases map to TRBD2. CDR3 length equals 14 residues. Germline CDR1 reads SQVTM; CDR2 reads ANQGSEA. V was clipped by 4 bases and J by 8 bases; unmatched bases: 10. DNA of the CDR3: TGCAGCGTTGCAGCGGGGGCCCTGGCGGATGAGCAGTTCTTC. This encodes CSVAAGALADEQFF.

V and J are TRBV7-9 and TRBJ2-7; possible D gene TRBD2, 6 bases. The germline gives CDR1 SEHNR, CDR2 FQNEAQ (reference sequence). Trimming left V 2 bases short and J 1 base short, with 9 bases between. The CDR3 is made up of 14 amino acids. The CDR3 protein is CASSLTGESYEQYF. As DNA, the CDR3 is TGTGCCAGCAGCTTAACGGGGGAATCCTACGAGCAGTACTTC.

The V gene is TRBV5-4, the J gene TRBJ2-5; 9 nucleotides match TRBD2. This CDR3 comprises 20 residues. CDR1 and CDR2 from the germline V gene are SGHNT and YYREEE (reference sequence). With 2 bases clipped from V and 5 bases from J, the junction kept 22 bases outside the gene matches. CDR3 residues: CASSFSYSPQSAGGRETQYF. DNA for the CDR3: TGTGCCAGCAGCTTTTCGTATTCTCCCCAGTCTGCGGGGGGGCGCGAGACCCAGTACTTC.

The gene calls are TRBV28 and TRBJ1-4, with TRBD1 matching over 7 bases. The CDR3 sequence is 16 residues long. V shed 5 bases, J shed 7 bases, and the junction held 13 bases outside the gene matches. In germline, CDR1 is MDHEN, CDR2 SYDVKM. The CDR3 DNA reads as TGTGCCAGCAGTCTCAAAGGGGGCAGTTGGGGTGAAAAACTGTTTTTT. Translated, it gives CASSLKGGSWGEKLFF.

As for this clone: Other nucleotide sequences from this sample produce the same CDR3. The CDR3, as DNA: TGTGCCAGCTCACCGCAGGGGAACACTGAAGCTTTCTTT. Translating it yields CASSPQGNTEAFF. V is TRBV18 and J is TRBJ1-1; D is perhaps TRBD1 (5 bases). The CDR3 contains 13 residues. Germline loops: CDR1 KGHSH, CDR2 LQKENI. Trimming pared 3 bases from V and 1 base from J, leaving 6 bases between.

This clone appeared a few times. V gene TRBV19 combines with J gene TRBJ1-1; tentative D call: TRBD1 (6 bases). V dropped 11 bases and J dropped 1 base, with 17 bases sitting between them. The CDR3 sequence is 14 residues long. In germline, CDR1 is LNHDA, CDR2 SQIVND (reference sequence). Written as DNA, the CDR3 is TGTGCCTCCCGAAAAGGGGGGGCGAACACTGAAGCTTTCTTT. This translates into CASRKGGANTEAFF.

The rearrangement uses TRBV6-5 and TRBJ1-2; possibly TRBD1 for D (6 bases). Germline loops: CDR1 MNHEY, CDR2 SVGAGI. Trimming shortened V by 0 bases and J by 5 bases, and 13 bases separated the two germline ends. The CDR3 covers 15 residues. The CDR3 reads CASSYSKTGLYGYTF. The CDR3 DNA reads as TGTGCCAGCAGTTACTCGAAAACAGGGCTATATGGCTACACCTTC.

The chain links TRBV2 to TRBJ1-3; no firm D call. CDR1 is SNHLY, CDR2 FYNNEI, per germline. CDR3 length equals 14 residues. V was trimmed by 4 bases and J by 9 bases, leaving 16 bases between them. This chain's CDR3 is CASSGGVAGSTIYF. The CDR3, as DNA: TGTGCCAGCAGTGGCGGAGTAGCGGGGAGCACCATATATTTT.

This clone was observed a single time. The chain carries TRBV9 and TRBJ1-2, with no clear D. The V gene lost 3 bases and the J gene lost 1 base, with 13 bases spanning the gap. Per germline, CDR1 SGDLS and CDR2 YYNGEE. The CDR3 sequence is 15 residues long. This chain's CDR3 is CASSASLGGNYGYTF. CDR3 DNA: TGTGCCAGCAGCGCCTCCCTGGGAGGTAACTATGGCTACACCTTC.

This clone was observed a handful of times. This chain connects TRBV9 to TRBJ2-1, with TRBD2 identical over 8 bases. V trimming: 4 bases; J trimming: 4 bases; junction bases outside the gene matches: 7. The CDR3 is 15 amino acids. Germline V gene lookup returns CDR1 SGDLS and CDR2 YYNGEE. In nucleotides, the CDR3 is TGTGCCAGCAGCACAACTAGCGGAGATTACAATGAGCAGTTCTTC. Protein sequence: CASSTTSGDYNEQFF.

The CDR3 DNA is TGTGCCAGCAGCTCGGACGGGACTAGCTTTCTGCATCGAACCTACGAGCAGTACTTC. Residues: CASSSDGTSFLHRTYEQYF. The genes are TRBV7-9 and TRBJ2-5; 9 nucleotides align to TRBD2. TRBJ2-7 explains the end of the DNA better; the J call may be wrong. Germline assignment: CDR1 SEHNR and CDR2 FQNEAQ (reference sequence). CDR3 size: 19 residues.

This chain connects TRBV19 to TRBJ2-5; 7 bases agree with TRBD1. Germline CDR1 is LNHDA and CDR2 is SQIVND (reference sequence). The CDR3 length is 13 residues. V lost 6 bases and J lost 1; bases outside the gene matches: 2. CDR3 nucleotides: TGTGCCAGTAGCCGGGACAGCCAAGAGACCCAGTACTTC. Amino acid sequence: CASSRDSQETQYF.

This sequence joins TRBV29-1 and TRBJ1-1; D uncertain. The CDR3 has 16 amino acids. Germline V gene lookup returns CDR1 SQVTM and CDR2 ANQGSEA. V lost 1 base, J lost 1 base, and 16 bases lay in between. The CDR3 nucleotides read TGCAGCGTTGAAGTCTTTCTACGTCGCGGGAACACTGAAGCTTTCTTT. Translating gives CSVEVFLRRGNTEAFF.

The chain has TRBV18 and TRBJ1-1; D remains unclear. The V and J ends lost 2 bases and 0 bases respectively, with 7 bases between them. This CDR3 spans 14 amino acids. Germline CDR1 and CDR2: KGHSH and LQKENI. This chain's CDR3 is CASSPNRMNTEAFF. The CDR3 nucleotides read TGTGCCAGCTCACCAAACAGAATGAACACTGAAGCTTTCTTT.

This sequence joins TRBV15 and TRBJ2-5, with 8 bases lining up with TRBD1. CDR1 and CDR2 (germline): LNHNV, YYDKDF (reference sequence). The CDR3 sequence is 16 residues long. Losses at the gene ends were 3 bases for V and 5 bases for J; bases not matched to a gene: 11. The CDR3 loop is CATSSENRGRWETQYF. The CDR3 bases are TGTGCCACCAGCAGTGAGAACAGGGGGAGGTGGGAGACCCAGTACTTC.

In DNA, the CDR3 is TGTGCCAGCTCACCACTGGCCGTGGGACAGAATCACTACGAGCAGTACTTC. Amino acids: CASSPLAVGQNHYEQYF. The chain joins TRBV18 to TRBJ2-7; TRBD1 matches 7 bases. The germline gives CDR1 KGHSH, CDR2 LQKENI. The CDR3 length is 17 residues. V shed 1 base and J 3 bases; nucleotides not matched to a gene: 12.

CDR3 sequence (DNA): TGTGCCAGTAGTGGACTGCTCAATCAGCCCCAGCATTTT. Its protein is CASSGLLNQPQHF. The V and J genes are TRBV19 and TRBJ1-5; D gene uncertain. Deletions cut 5 bases from V and 3 bases from J, with 8 bases between. Germline-derived CDR1 and CDR2 are LNHDA and SQIVND (reference sequence). This CDR3 is built from 13 residues.